The clone carrying this T cell receptor (beta chain) was seen a single time. Its antigen is unidentified. Naive CD8 cells lacked CD45RO and underwent positive selection for CCR7, leaving out terminally differentiated effector memory CD45RA+ cells. Everyone who donated was a Caucasian adult who lived in Nashville, Tennessee. CDR3 size: 15 residues. Germline V gene data show CDR1 as MDHEN and CDR2 as SYDVKM. Trimming took 5 bases from V and 5 from J, leaving 17 bases between them. Running of the assay took place at deep level. In the authors' workflow: ImmunoSEQ output held junction-only sequences without quality scores, so filtering differed. Assay used: immunoSEQ multiplex PCR; TCRdb lists only in-frame clones, some missing. V and J calls and clone size follow that table, whereas D and trimming were derived from the DNA. Of about 2,100,000 clones in the sample, about 92% were seen once. This entry comes from a study of shared clonotypes between healthy human individuals.

Study-level results: Few donors limited the genetic and exposure-history diversity represented.

This receptor was obtained from a man aged 18 to 30 in good health. Some clones in this sample may be carry-over from other donors' samples. V gene TRBV28 combines with J gene TRBJ2-3, with D maybe TRBD1 (5 bases). The sequenced sample consisted of naive CD8+ T cells from PBMCs. The CDR3 sequence is CASSPQGALKDTQYF. The CDR3, as DNA: TGTGCCAGCAGTCCCCAAGGGGCGCTGAAAGATACGCAGTATTTT.